This TCR beta chain was sequenced for a study of T-cell reconstitution after alpha-beta-depleted transplantation in children. This clonotype was observed a few times. V shed 7 bases, J shed 0 bases, and the junction held 2 bases outside the gene matches. The germline V gene has CDR1 SQVTM and CDR2 ANQGSEA. This CDR3 is built from 12 residues. Molecular barcoding with unique molecular identifiers was used for the TCRbeta library. One entry per CDR3 protein results from TCRdb running MiXCR on the PCR reads. The table includes about 270,000 distinct CDR3 sequences, roughly 9.5% detected once. The input for sequencing was PBMCs from the stem cell graft donor, taken from the stem cell graft. V gene TRBV29-1 combines with J gene TRBJ1-2; 7 bases fit TRBD1. The clonotype was recovered from a human donor who donated a stem cell graft to a child with SCID. The CDR3 sequence: CSAGTANYGYTF. CDR3 nucleotides: TGCAGCGCTGGGACAGCTAACTATGGCTACACCTTC.